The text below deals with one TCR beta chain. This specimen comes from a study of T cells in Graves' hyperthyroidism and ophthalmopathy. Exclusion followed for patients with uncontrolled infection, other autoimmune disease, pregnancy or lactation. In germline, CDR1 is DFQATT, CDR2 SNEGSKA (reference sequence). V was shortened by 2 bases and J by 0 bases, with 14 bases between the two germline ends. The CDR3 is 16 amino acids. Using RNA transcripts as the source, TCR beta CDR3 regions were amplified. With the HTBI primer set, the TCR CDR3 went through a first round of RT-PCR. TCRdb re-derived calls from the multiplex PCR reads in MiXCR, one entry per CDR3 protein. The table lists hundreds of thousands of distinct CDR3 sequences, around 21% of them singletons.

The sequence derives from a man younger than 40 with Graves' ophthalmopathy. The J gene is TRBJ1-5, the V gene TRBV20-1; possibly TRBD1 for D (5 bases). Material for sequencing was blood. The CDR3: CSARRNRGYSNQPQHF. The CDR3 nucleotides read TGCAGTGCTAGACGTAATCGGGGCTATAGCAATCAGCCCCAGCATTTT.